The 7 T cell receptor beta chains below all came from one sample that was sequenced in a study of OX40 agonist ivuxolimab in advanced cancers. The method was immunoSEQ multiplex PCR; TCRdb's version includes in-frame clones alone and lacks a portion of them. The sample consists of roughly 65,000 clones, 80% to 85% of them appearing once. The specimen was CD4+ or CD8+ T cells sorted from blood, collected in a trial of the OX40 agonist ivuxolimab. These receptors originate from an adult with an advanced solid tumor such as melanoma, head and neck, liver or kidney cancer.

This chain connects TRBV7-8 to TRBJ1-1; 8 nucleotides match TRBD1. J lost 1 base, V lost 4 bases, and 5 bases had no gene match. The CDR3 extends over 15 amino acids. Looked up from germline, CDR1 is SGHVS and CDR2 is FQNEAQ. CDR3 protein: CASSYTTGANTEAFF. CDR3 bases: TGTGCCAGCAGCTATACGACAGGGGCGAACACTGAAGCTTTCTTT.

The V and J genes are TRBV11-1 and TRBJ2-1; 9 bases fit TRBD1. Looked up from germline, CDR1 is SGHAT and CDR2 is FQDESV (reference sequence). The CDR3 contains 15 residues. The junction had 7 bases not matched to a gene; V was cut back by 4 bases and J by 6 bases. In nucleotides, the CDR3 is TGTGCCAGCAGCTCACCGGGACAGGGTTCCAATGAGCAGTTCTTC. This gives the protein CASSSPGQGSNEQFF. Together with reference TRBV11-1 and TRBJ2-1, the CDR3 gives the full variable domain: EAEVAQSPRYKITEKSQAVAFWCDPISGHATLYWYRQILGQGPELLVQFQDESVVDDSQLPKDRFSAERLKGVDSTLKIQPAELGDSAMYLCASSSPGQGSNEQFFGPGTRLTVL.

The rearrangement uses TRBV29-1 and TRBJ1-3; perhaps TRBD1 as D (6 bases). The CDR3 length is 14 residues. V lost 5 bases, J lost 0 bases, and 11 bases lay in between. CDR1 is SQVTM and CDR2 is ANQGSEA in the germline V gene. The chain's CDR3 is CSVLLQGSGNTIYF. CDR3 sequence (DNA): TGCAGCGTTCTACTACAGGGCTCTGGAAACACCATATATTTT.

This clone was seen only once. The CDR3 DNA reads as TGTGCCAGTAGTATCCTGCCGCCCGAAGCTGGAAACACCATATATTTT. This gives the protein CASSILPPEAGNTIYF. The chain carries TRBV19 and TRBJ1-3; no clear D gene. CDR1 is LNHDA, CDR2 SQIVND, per germline (reference sequence). Trimming removed 3 bases at V and 2 bases at J, with 14 bases between. The CDR3 is 16 residues long. The whole variable domain, filled in from reference TRBV19 and TRBJ1-3, reads DGGITQSPKYLFRKEGQNVTLSCEQNLNHDAMYWYRQDPGQGLRLIYYSQIVNDFQKGDIAEGYSVSREKKESFPLTVTSAQKNPTAFYLCASSILPPEAGNTIYFGEGSWLTVV.

In this sample, this clone turned up a few times. This chain joins TRBV18 and TRBJ1-2, with 9 bases lining up with TRBD1. The ends lost 2 bases at V and 8 bases at J; junction bases unmatched: 9. CDR1 and CDR2 (germline): KGHSH, LQKENI. CDR3 size: 15 residues. DNA of the CDR3: TGTGCCAGCTCACCAGAGCAGAGGACAGGGGAAGGCTACACCTTC. Protein sequence: CASSPEQRTGEGYTF.

The CDR3 DNA sequence: TGTGCCAGCAGTGGGAGTAGCCCCCAAGAGACCCAGTACTTC. Translating gives CASSGSSPQETQYF. The J gene is TRBJ2-5, the V gene TRBV25-1; no clear D. Per the germline V gene, CDR1 is MGHDK and CDR2 is SYGVNS. There are 14 residues in the CDR3. V was cut by 4 bases and J by 1 base, with 10 bases left in between.

This chain links TRBV4-1 with TRBJ1-2, with TRBD1 identical over 9 bases. The trim removed 4 bases at V and 2 bases at J, leaving 5 bases unmatched. The length of the CDR3 is 15 residues. Germline CDR1 MGHRA, CDR2 YSYEKL. In DNA form, the CDR3 reads TGCGCCAGCAGCCCCGGGACAGGGTCGAACTATGGCTACACCTTC. Translation: CASSPGTGSNYGYTF.